This TCR beta chain was sequenced during a study of neoadjuvant nivolumab and ipilimumab in lung cancer. Sequencing used immunoSEQ multiplex PCR; TCRdb keeps in-frame clones, though not all of them. The sample has approximately 7,300 clones, about 85% seen once. Germline CDR1 reads WNHNN; CDR2 reads SYGVQD (reference sequence). J gave up 0 bases and V 1 base, and 6 bases lay outside the gene matches. This CDR3 has 16 residues. The genes are TRBV10-1 and TRBJ2-7; TRBD1 aligns across 7 bases. The TCR comes from an adult with non-small cell lung cancer. Specimen: tumor tissue, collected after neoadjuvant nivolumab, alone or with ipilimumab, at or shortly before surgery. Written as DNA, the CDR3 is TGCGCCAGCAGTGAGTTAAATCGGACAGGCTCCTACGAGCAGTACTTC. Translating gives CASSELNRTGSYEQYF.